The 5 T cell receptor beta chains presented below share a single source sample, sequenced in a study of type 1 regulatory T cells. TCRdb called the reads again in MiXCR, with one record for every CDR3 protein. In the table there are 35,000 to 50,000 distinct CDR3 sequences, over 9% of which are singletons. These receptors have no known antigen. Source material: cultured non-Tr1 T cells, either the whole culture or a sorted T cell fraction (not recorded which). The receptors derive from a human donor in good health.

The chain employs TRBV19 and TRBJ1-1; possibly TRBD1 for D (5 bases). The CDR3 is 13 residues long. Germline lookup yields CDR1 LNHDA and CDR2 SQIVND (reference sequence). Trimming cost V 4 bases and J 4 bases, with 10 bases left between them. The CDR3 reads CASSTQGGTEAFF. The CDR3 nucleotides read TGTGCCAGTAGTACCCAGGGCGGCACTGAAGCTTTCTTT. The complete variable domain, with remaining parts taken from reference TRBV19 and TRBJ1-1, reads DGGITQSPKYLFRKEGQNVTLSCEQNLNHDAMYWYRQDPGQGLRLIYYSQIVNDFQKGDIAEGYSVSREKKESFPLTVTSAQKNPTAFYLCASSTQGGTEAFFGQGTRLTVV.

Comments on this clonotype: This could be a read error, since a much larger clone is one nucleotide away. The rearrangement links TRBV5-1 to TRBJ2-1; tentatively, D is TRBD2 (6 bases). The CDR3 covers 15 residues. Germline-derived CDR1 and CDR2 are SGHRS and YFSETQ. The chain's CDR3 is CTSSPAGRPAREQFF. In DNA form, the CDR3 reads TGCACCAGCAGCCCCGCGGGGAGGCCCGCTCGGGAGCAGTTCTTC.

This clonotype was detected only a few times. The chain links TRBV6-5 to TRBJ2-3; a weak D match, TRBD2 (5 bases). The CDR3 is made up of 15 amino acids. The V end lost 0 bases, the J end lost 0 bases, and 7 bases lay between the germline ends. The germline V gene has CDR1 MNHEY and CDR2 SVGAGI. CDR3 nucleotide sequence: TGTGCCAGCAGTTACTCGAGGGCTAGCACAGATACGCAGTATTTT. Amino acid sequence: CASSYSRASTDTQYF.

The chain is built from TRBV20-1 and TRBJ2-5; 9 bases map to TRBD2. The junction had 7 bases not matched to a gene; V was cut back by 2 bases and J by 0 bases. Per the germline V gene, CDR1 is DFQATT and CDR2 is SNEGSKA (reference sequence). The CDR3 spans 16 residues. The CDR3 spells CSARPTSGRNQETQYF. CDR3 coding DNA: TGCAGTGCTAGACCTACGAGCGGGAGGAACCAAGAGACCCAGTACTTC.

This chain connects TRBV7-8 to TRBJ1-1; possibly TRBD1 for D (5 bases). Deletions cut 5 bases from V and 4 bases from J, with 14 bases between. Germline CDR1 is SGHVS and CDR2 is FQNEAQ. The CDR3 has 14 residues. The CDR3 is CASSPPGGGTEAFF. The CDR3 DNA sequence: TGTGCCAGCAGCCCGCCCGGGGGAGGCACTGAAGCTTTCTTT.